This TCR beta chain was identified in a study of T-cell reconstitution after alpha-beta-depleted transplantation in children (dated by TCRdb to between 2015 and 2016). Context from the whole study: T-cell immune reconstitution after TCRalphabeta/CD19-depleted allogeneic hematopoietic cell transplantation in children was quantitatively tracked in the study by means of TCR repertoire profiling. The research as a whole found: In some patients, the high TCRbeta diversity seen at day 60 was put down to recipient T cells and intrathymic progenitors that had survived conditioning. The frequencies of hyperexpanded clones fell over the following months, and after one year, T-cell counts and TCRbeta diversity were mostly attributed to newly produced T cells. The apparently early recovery of alphabetaT-cell counts about two months after transplant reportedly depended on only several hundred rapidly expanded clones that came from non-depleted graft cells.

The germline V gene sets CDR1 to KGHSH and CDR2 to LQKENI. V drops 0 bases and J drops 4 bases, leaving 12 bases in between. From the cysteine up to the phenylalanine, the CDR3 has a length of 15 residues. CDR3 DNA only is kept here, 45 bases in frame from base 1. The treatment or condition label on this specimen signifies: allogeneic hematopoietic cell transplantation with graft depleted of TCRalphabeta T cells and CD19 B cells. The transplant recipients were children given TCRalphabeta/CD19-depleted allogeneic hematopoietic cell grafts. Library generation was performed with PCR. Sequenced on an Illumina HiSeq 2500. TCR libraries were prepared with molecular barcoding, using unique molecular identifiers to normalize TCRbeta repertoire quantification. TCRdb cleaned the public reads at Q25 with fastp, built clones with MiXCR and kept in-frame beta chains. Each CDR3 protein appears once, grouped with its most common genes and DNA. The sample table holds about 300,000 distinct CDR3 sequences, of which around 9.1% were seen once. Just under 7.5% of the sample comes from the top ten.

About this clonotype: Its cognate antigen has yet to be identified. Base qualities are missing; no much larger clone stands one base away.

The specimen was PBMCs, collected before TCRalphabeta/CD19-depleted stem cell transplant. The V and J genes are TRBV18 and TRBJ1-2; D gene: possibly TRBD1, on 6 matching bases. The TCR originated in a boy in the first two years of life with acute myeloid leukemia, due to receive a stem cell transplant. The DNA reads TGTGCCAGCTCACCACCGTCAGGGGAGGTCTATGGCTACACCTTC. It translates to CASSPPSGEVYGYTF.